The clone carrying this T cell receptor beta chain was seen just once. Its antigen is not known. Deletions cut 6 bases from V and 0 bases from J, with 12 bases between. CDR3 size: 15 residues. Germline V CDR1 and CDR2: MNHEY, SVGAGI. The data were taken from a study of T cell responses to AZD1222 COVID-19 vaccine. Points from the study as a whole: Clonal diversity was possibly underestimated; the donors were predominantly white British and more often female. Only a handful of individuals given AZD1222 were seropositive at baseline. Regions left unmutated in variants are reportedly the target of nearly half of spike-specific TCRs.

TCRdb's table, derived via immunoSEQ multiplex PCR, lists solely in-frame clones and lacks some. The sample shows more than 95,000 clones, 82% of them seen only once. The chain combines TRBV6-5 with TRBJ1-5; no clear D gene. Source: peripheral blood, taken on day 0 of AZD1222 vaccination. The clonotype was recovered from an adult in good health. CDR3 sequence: CASRLSWSSNQPQHF. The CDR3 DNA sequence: TGTGCCAGCAGACTCTCATGGAGTAGCAATCAGCCCCAGCATTTT.